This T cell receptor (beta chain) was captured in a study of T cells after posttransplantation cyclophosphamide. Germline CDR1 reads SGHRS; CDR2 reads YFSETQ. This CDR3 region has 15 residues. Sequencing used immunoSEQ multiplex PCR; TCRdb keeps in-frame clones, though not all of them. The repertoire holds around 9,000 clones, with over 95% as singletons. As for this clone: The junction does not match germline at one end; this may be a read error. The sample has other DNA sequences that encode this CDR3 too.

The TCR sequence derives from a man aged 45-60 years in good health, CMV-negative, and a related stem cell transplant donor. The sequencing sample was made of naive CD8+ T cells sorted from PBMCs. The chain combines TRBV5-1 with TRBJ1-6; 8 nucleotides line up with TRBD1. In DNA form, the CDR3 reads TGCGCCAGCAGCTGGGGGACAGGCGATAATTCCCCCCTCCACTTT. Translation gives CASSWGTGDNSPLHF.